The T cell receptor (beta chain) under discussion was sequenced for a study of early T cells in non-severe SARS-CoV-2 infection. Study-level background: It was bulk RNA from unsorted whole blood that was sequenced, and the chains were unpaired. General study findings and limits: VDJdb matching skewed toward anti-spike CD8 responses, missing private and CD4 specificities.

The V and J ends lost 5 bases and 4 bases, in that order; junction bases with no gene match: 3. Germline assignment: CDR1 MNHEY and CDR2 SMNVEV (reference sequence). The CDR3 extends over 13 amino acids. cDNA molecules, individually, were tagged with unique molecular identifiers. TCRdb recomputed calls from the 5' RACE reads with MiXCR, one row per CDR3 protein. This sample has over 50,000 distinct CDR3 sequences; around an eighth occur once, and the top ten carry roughly 3.1%. This clonotype has more than one count but fewer than ten. Antigen specificity is unknown. The chain links TRBV27 to TRBJ2-7; 9 bases line up with TRBD1. Sequences were obtained from whole blood. The sequence was collected from an adult who was a healthcare worker with PCR-confirmed SARS-CoV-2 infection or an uninfected control (not recorded which). As DNA, the CDR3 is TGTGCCAGCAGTGAGGACAGGGGATACGAGCAGTACTTC. Encoded protein: CASSEDRGYEQYF.